Below, 24 T cell receptor beta chains from the same sample are listed, as sequenced in a study of blood T cell repertoires in COVID-19. The method was immunoSEQ multiplex PCR; TCRdb's version includes in-frame clones alone and lacks a portion of them. Here the sample spans over 200,000 clones, about 84% being singletons. The sequenced material came from PBMCs or T cells enriched from blood (not recorded which). These receptors were obtained from a man in his 60s who had recovered from COVID-19.

A single count supports this clone. The chain uses TRBV18 and TRBJ1-2; 8 positions match TRBD1. The CDR3 is made up of 14 amino acids. The junction had 10 bases not matched to a gene; V was cut back by 6 bases and J by 7 bases. The germline gives CDR1 KGHSH, CDR2 LQKENI. The CDR3, as DNA: TGTGCCAGCTCCATAAACGGACAGGGCGGTGGCTACACCTTC. Its translation is CASSINGQGGGYTF.

The chain combines TRBV2 with TRBJ1-5; the match to TRBD1 covers 7 bases. Germline V gene lookup returns CDR1 SNHLY and CDR2 FYNNEI. The CDR3 length is 16 residues. Trimming at V came to 5 bases and at J to 0 bases, leaving 7 bases not matched to a gene. CDR3 in amino acids: CASSLQGPASNQPQHF. For the CDR3, the DNA is TGTGCCAGCAGTTTACAGGGGCCCGCTAGCAATCAGCCCCAGCATTTT.

In the case of this clone: Other DNA sequences within the sample encode an identical CDR3. The chain is built from TRBV3-1 (or the pseudogene TRBV3-2) and TRBJ1-1, with a tentative D call TRBD1 (5 bases). The CDR3 extends over 14 amino acids. V was cut by 0 bases and J by 5 bases, with 10 bases left in between. In germline, CDR1 is LGHDT, CDR2 YNNKEL (reference sequence). The CDR3 is CASSQDGRGTEAFF. CDR3 DNA: TGTGCCAGCAGCCAAGATGGTAGGGGAACTGAAGCTTTCTTT.

This CDR3 is CASSSGLAGNRRVETQYF. In nucleotides, the CDR3 is TGTGCCAGCAGCTCGGGACTAGCGGGGAATAGGCGGGTGGAGACCCAGTACTTC. The chain carries TRBV5-4 and TRBJ2-5; the match to TRBD2 covers 13 bases. Per the germline V gene, CDR1 is SGHNT and CDR2 is YYREEE (reference sequence). V gave up 3 bases and J gave up 5 bases; unmatched junction bases: 13. This CDR3 region has 18 residues.

This rearrangement joins TRBV9 to TRBJ2-1; 8 nucleotides line up with TRBD1. The CDR3 sequence is 12 residues long. V shed 4 bases, J shed 9 bases, and the junction held 3 bases outside the gene matches. Germline assignment: CDR1 SGDLS and CDR2 YYNGEE. CDR3 bases: TGTGCCAGCAGCAATGACAGGGGTGAGCAGTTCTTC. Translated: CASSNDRGEQFF. The full variable domain, its missing parts supplied by reference TRBV9 and TRBJ2-1, is DSGVTQTPKHLITATGQRVTLRCSPRSGDLSVYWYQQSLDQGLQFLIQYYNGEERAKGNILERFSAQQFPDLHSELNLSSLELGDSALYFCASSNDRGEQFFGPGTRLTVL.

This clone came up a few times. The chain uses TRBV30 and TRBJ1-3; no clear D gene. The length of the CDR3 is 15 residues. V lost 0 bases and J 0 bases, leaving 9 bases between the germline ends. Looked up from germline, CDR1 is GTSNPN and CDR2 is SVGIG (reference sequence). CDR3: CAWSVAGNSGNTIYF. Here the CDR3 DNA reads TGTGCCTGGAGTGTAGCAGGCAACTCTGGAAACACCATATATTTT. The full variable domain, rest sourced from reference TRBV30 and TRBJ1-3, is SQTIHQWPATLVQPVGSPLSLECTVEGTSNPNLYWYRQAAGRGLQLLFYSVGIGQISSEVPQNLSASRPQDRQFILSSKKLLLSDSGFYLCAWSVAGNSGNTIYFGEGSWLTVV.

This chain uses TRBV7-9 with TRBJ1-2; no definite D call. Germline V gene data show CDR1 as SEHNR and CDR2 as FQNEAQ (reference sequence). The CDR3 is made up of 11 amino acids. V was cut by 4 bases and J by 8 bases, with 8 bases left in between. The CDR3 region has the DNA TGTGCCAGCAGCTCCGCTAGGGGCTACACCTTC. Protein product: CASSSARGYTF.

In its sample, this clone was seen once. The chain couples TRBV5-6 to TRBJ2-2, with D perhaps TRBD2 (6 bases). This CDR3 has 14 amino acids. CDR1 is SGHDT, CDR2 YYEEEE, per germline. The V end lost 4 bases, the J end lost 5 bases, and 12 bases lay between the germline ends. The CDR3 loop reads CASSVPGLTGELFF. The DNA of the CDR3 is TGTGCCAGCAGCGTCCCGGGACTGACCGGGGAGCTGTTTTTT. Together with reference TRBV5-6 and TRBJ2-2, the CDR3 gives the full variable domain: DAGVTQSPTHLIKTRGQQVTLRCSPKSGHDTVSWYQQALGQGPQFIFQYYEEEERQRGNFPDRFSGHQFPNYSSELNVNALLLGDSALYLCASSVPGLTGELFFGEGSRLTVL.

This clone has only one observation. The chain couples TRBV19 to TRBJ2-7, with 10 bases aligning to TRBD2. Losses at the gene ends were 2 bases for V and 5 bases for J; bases not matched to a gene: 6. The CDR3 has 15 amino acids. Germline-derived CDR1 and CDR2 are LNHDA and SQIVND (reference sequence). The CDR3 loop is CASSILSGGFDEQYF. As DNA, the CDR3 is TGTGCCAGTAGTATACTTAGCGGGGGGTTCGACGAGCAGTACTTC.

The chain uses TRBV7-2 and TRBJ2-5; TRBD2 matches at 9 bases. The CDR3 sequence is 16 residues long. Germline V gene sequence: CDR1 SGHTA, CDR2 FQGNSA. V shed 0 bases, J shed 5 bases, and the junction held 7 bases outside the gene matches. CDR3 residues: CASSLASAGGWETQYF. CDR3 nucleotides: TGTGCCAGCAGCTTAGCTTCAGCGGGGGGCTGGGAGACCCAGTACTTC. Drawing the rest from reference TRBV7-2 and TRBJ2-5, the complete variable domain is GAGVSQSPSNKVTEKGKDVELRCDPISGHTALYWYRQSLGQGLEFLIYFQGNSAPDKSGLPSDRFSAERTGGSVSTLTIQRTQQEDSAVYLCASSLASAGGWETQYFGPGTRLLVL.

The rearrangement joins TRBV11-3 to TRBJ1-1; 8 bases match TRBD1. Trimming cost V 0 bases and J 5 bases; bases outside gene matches: 2. CDR1 is SGHNT, CDR2 YENEEA, per germline. This CDR3 has 14 residues. The CDR3 spells CASSLDRGRTEAFF. The CDR3 nucleotides read TGTGCCAGCAGCTTAGACAGGGGGCGAACTGAAGCTTTCTTT.

This clone was counted once. CDR3: CAWTSRGGSGSYEQYF. In DNA form, the CDR3 reads TGTGCCTGGACCTCACGGGGGGGCAGCGGCTCCTACGAGCAGTACTTC. The chain joins TRBV30 to TRBJ2-7; 8 nucleotides align to TRBD2. Unmatched junction bases numbered 11, after V lost 4 bases and J lost 0 bases. The germline gives CDR1 GTSNPN, CDR2 SVGIG (reference sequence). This CDR3 spans 16 amino acids.

This sequence joins TRBV27 and TRBJ2-2, with 7 bases identical to TRBD2. Germline-derived CDR1 and CDR2 are MNHEY and SMNVEV (reference sequence). V was clipped by 2 bases and J by 1 base; unmatched bases: 4. The CDR3 has 16 residues. The CDR3 sequence is CASSLRPSGNTGELFF. CDR3 DNA sequence: TGTGCCAGCAGTTTACGGCCTAGCGGGAACACCGGGGAGCTGTTTTTT.

J is TRBJ2-5 and V is TRBV6-5; a weak D match, TRBD1 (6 bases). Per the germline V gene, CDR1 is MNHEY and CDR2 is SVGAGI. V was shortened by 4 bases and J by 4 bases, with 10 bases between the two germline ends. This CDR3 spans 13 amino acids. The CDR3 protein is CASSSRGSETQYF. DNA of the CDR3: TGTGCCAGCAGTTCCAGGGGATCAGAGACCCAGTACTTC.

The V call is TRBV18, the J call TRBJ1-4; D is possibly TRBD1 (5 bases). CDR3 length: 15 residues. Germline V gene sequence: CDR1 KGHSH, CDR2 LQKENI. Trimming took off 2 bases at V and 0 bases at J, with 7 bases between the two ends. The chain's CDR3 is CASSPAGSTNEKLFF. The CDR3 nucleotides are TGTGCCAGCTCACCAGCAGGGTCAACTAATGAAAAACTGTTTTTT.

The V and J genes are TRBV2 and TRBJ1-6, with TRBD1 matching 11 bases. CDR1 is SNHLY, CDR2 FYNNEI, per germline. The ends lost 11 bases at V and 7 bases at J; junction bases unmatched: 4. The CDR3 consists of 13 residues. The CDR3 sequence is CAGQGAGNSPLHF. The DNA for the CDR3 is TGTGCCGGACAGGGGGCTGGAAATTCACCCCTCCACTTT.

The rearrangement joins TRBV7-9 to TRBJ2-2; tentatively, D is TRBD2 (5 bases). CDR3 size: 14 residues. From germline, CDR1 is SEHNR and CDR2 FQNEAQ (reference sequence). V was cut by 4 bases and J by 2 bases, with 8 bases left in between. The CDR3 spells CASSSGSNTGELFF. In DNA form, the CDR3 reads TGTGCCAGCAGCTCGGGGTCCAACACCGGGGAGCTGTTTTTT.

The chain recombines TRBV5-6 with TRBJ2-5; 9 bases line up with TRBD2. There are 15 residues in the CDR3. Germline V gene data show CDR1 as SGHDT and CDR2 as YYEEEE. The V and J ends lost 0 bases and 2 bases, in that order; junction bases with no gene match: 2. The CDR3: CASSLGLAGQETQYF. The CDR3 region has the DNA TGTGCCAGCAGCTTGGGGCTAGCGGGACAAGAGACCCAGTACTTC.

This chain uses TRBV7-6 with TRBJ2-1; tentative D call: TRBD2 (6 bases). Trimming stripped 5 bases from V and 4 bases from J, with 15 bases between. The CDR3 sequence is 15 residues long. Germline V gene lookup returns CDR1 SGHVS and CDR2 FNYEAQ. The CDR3 nucleotides read TGTGCCAGCAGCGCGAGCGCGACTAGTTACAATGAGCAGTTCTTC. It translates to CASSASATSYNEQFF.

The V call is TRBV5-1, the J call TRBJ1-6; 10 bases are a match to TRBD1. Trimming removed 0 bases from V and 1 base from J; junction bases left unmatched: 1. From germline, CDR1 is SGHRS and CDR2 YFSETQ. The CDR3 sequence is 17 residues long. The CDR3 DNA reads TGCGCCAGCAGCTTGGGGGGACAGGGGTCCTATAATTCACCCCTCCACTTT. Translating it yields CASSLGGQGSYNSPLHF.

The rearrangement joins TRBV9 to TRBJ2-6, with TRBD1 matching 8 bases. Per the germline V gene, CDR1 is SGDLS and CDR2 is YYNGEE. The CDR3 length is 17 residues. Trimming cost V 1 base and J 2 bases; bases outside gene matches: 5. The CDR3, as DNA: TGTGCCAGCAGCGTAAGCCAGGGGGCAACTGGGGCCAACGTCCTGACTTTC. It yields the protein CASSVSQGATGANVLTF.

The chain links TRBV6-2 or TRBV6-3 to TRBJ2-1; 8 nucleotides line up with TRBD2. The V and J ends lost 5 bases and 8 bases, in that order; junction bases with no gene match: 11. CDR3 length: 15 amino acids. Germline lookup yields CDR1 MNHEY and CDR2 SVGEGT. The DNA of the CDR3 is TGTGCCAGCAGTGATACTAGCGGACTAATCGATGAGCAGTTCTTC. Translation gives CASSDTSGLIDEQFF.

The V and J genes are TRBV6-5 and TRBJ1-4; the D gene is possibly TRBD1 (6 bases). The CDR3 has 16 amino acids. Germline-derived CDR1 and CDR2 are MNHEY and SVGAGI. V dropped 0 bases and J dropped 3 bases, with 11 bases sitting between them. In DNA, the CDR3 is TGTGCCAGCAGTTACTCATGGGGGCGGTCTAATGAAAAACTGTTTTTT. This sequence encodes CASSYSWGRSNEKLFF.

The chain is built from TRBV5-8 and TRBJ1-6; the match to TRBD1 covers 8 bases. The CDR3 covers 15 residues. Germline V gene sequence: CDR1 SGHTS, CDR2 YDEGEE. With V trimmed by 2 bases and J by 10 bases, 8 bases remained unmatched. The CDR3 sequence: CASSLTGGHESPLHF. CDR3 DNA: TGTGCCAGCAGCTTAACAGGGGGTCATGAGTCACCCCTCCACTTT.